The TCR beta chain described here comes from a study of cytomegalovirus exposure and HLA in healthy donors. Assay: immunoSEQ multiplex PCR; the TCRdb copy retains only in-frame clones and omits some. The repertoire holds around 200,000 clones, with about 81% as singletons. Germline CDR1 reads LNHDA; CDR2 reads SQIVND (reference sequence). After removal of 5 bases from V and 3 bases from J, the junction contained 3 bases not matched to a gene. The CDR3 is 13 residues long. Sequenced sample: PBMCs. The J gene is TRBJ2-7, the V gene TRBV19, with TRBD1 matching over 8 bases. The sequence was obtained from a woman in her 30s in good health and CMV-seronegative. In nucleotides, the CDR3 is TGTGCCAGTAGTTCCGGACAGGGCTACGAGCAGTACTTC. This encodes CASSSGQGYEQYF.